This T cell receptor (beta chain) originates from a study of blood T cells in healthy people across ages. Study-wide results and limits: Long-lived and aged donors differed, with more naive CD4+ cells and higher diversity in the long-lived. Diversity estimates from one million T cells were considered underestimates.

With a J-beta primer mix and a sample-barcoded 5' primer, a second PCR ran about 7 to 12 cycles. Unique molecular identifiers of 12 random nucleotides labeled each cDNA. TCRdb called the 5' RACE reads again in MiXCR, with one record for every CDR3 protein. The sample consists of 1.5 million to 2 million distinct CDR3 sequences, roughly 49% of them appearing once. In its sample, this clonotype was seen a few times. Its specificity is unknown. This CDR3 contains 14 residues. Deletions cut 0 bases from V and 8 bases from J, with 12 bases between. Germline V lookup: CDR1 SGHRS, CDR2 YFSETQ. Individuals who donated were healthy Caucasians from Russia aged 6 to 90.

The clonotype originates from a woman between 40 and 50 years old in good health. Sequencing was done on a sample of blood. The chain couples TRBV5-1 to TRBJ2-1, with a tentative D call TRBD2 (6 bases). The CDR3: CASSLVGSGDEQFF. The DNA for the CDR3 is TGCGCCAGCAGCTTGGTCGGTAGCGGCGATGAGCAGTTCTTC.